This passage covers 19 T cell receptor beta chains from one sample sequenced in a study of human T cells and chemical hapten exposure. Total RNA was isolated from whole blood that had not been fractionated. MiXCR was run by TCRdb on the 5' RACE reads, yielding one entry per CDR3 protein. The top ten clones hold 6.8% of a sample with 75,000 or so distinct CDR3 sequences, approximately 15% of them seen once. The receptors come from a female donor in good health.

In DNA form, the CDR3 reads TGTGCCAGCAGCTTGGAAGAATACCTGGGAGAGACCCAGTACTTC. Translation: CASSLEEYLGETQYF. The V and J genes are TRBV5-4 and TRBJ2-5; D is unresolved. V lost 0 bases to trimming and J lost 4 bases, with 13 bases between them. The germline V gene encodes CDR1 SGHNT and CDR2 YYREEE (reference sequence). CDR3 length: 15 residues.

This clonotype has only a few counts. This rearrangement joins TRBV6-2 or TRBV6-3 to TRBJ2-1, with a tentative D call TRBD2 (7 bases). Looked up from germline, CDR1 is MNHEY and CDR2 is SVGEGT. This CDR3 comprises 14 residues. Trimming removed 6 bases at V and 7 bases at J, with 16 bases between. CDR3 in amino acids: CASREWGGLNEQFF. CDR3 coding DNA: TGTGCCAGCAGGGAGTGGGGGGGCCTTAATGAGCAGTTCTTC.

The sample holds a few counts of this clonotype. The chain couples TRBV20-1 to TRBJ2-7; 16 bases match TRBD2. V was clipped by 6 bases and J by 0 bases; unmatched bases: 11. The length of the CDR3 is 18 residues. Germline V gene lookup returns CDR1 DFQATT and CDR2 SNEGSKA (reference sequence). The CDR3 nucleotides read TGCAGTGCCCAAGGGGTGGGACTAGCGGGAGGGCCCTCCTACGAGCAGTACTTC. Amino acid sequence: CSAQGVGLAGGPSYEQYF.

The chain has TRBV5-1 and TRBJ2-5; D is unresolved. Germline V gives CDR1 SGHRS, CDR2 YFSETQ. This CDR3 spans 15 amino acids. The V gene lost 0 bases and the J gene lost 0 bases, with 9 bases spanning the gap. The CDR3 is CASSLETSYQETQYF. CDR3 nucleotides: TGCGCCAGCAGCTTGGAGACATCGTACCAAGAGACCCAGTACTTC. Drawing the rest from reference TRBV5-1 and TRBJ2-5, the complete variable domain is KAGVTQTPRYLIKTRGQQVTLSCSPISGHRSVSWYQQTPGQGLQFLFEYFSETQRNKGNFPGRFSGRQFSNSRSEMNVSTLELGDSALYLCASSLETSYQETQYFGPGTRLLVL.

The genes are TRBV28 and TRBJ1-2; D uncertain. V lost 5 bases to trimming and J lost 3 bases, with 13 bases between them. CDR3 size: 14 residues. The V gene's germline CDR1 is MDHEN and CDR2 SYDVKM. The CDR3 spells CASSPPGSYYGYTF. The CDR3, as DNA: TGTGCCAGCAGTCCTCCGGGCAGCTACTATGGCTACACCTTC.

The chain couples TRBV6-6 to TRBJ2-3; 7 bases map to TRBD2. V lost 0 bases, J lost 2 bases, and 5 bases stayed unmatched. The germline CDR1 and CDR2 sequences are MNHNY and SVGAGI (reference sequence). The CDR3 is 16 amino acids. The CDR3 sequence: CASSYSAGELTDTQYF. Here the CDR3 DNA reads TGTGCCAGCAGTTACTCTGCGGGGGAGCTCACAGATACGCAGTATTTT.

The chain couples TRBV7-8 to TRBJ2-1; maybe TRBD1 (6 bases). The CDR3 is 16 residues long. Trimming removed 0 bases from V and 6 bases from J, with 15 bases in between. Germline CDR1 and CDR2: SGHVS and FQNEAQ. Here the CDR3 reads CASSLAGQITTNEQFF. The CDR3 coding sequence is TGTGCCAGCAGCTTAGCAGGACAGATCACAACCAATGAGCAGTTCTTC.

The CDR3 DNA follows: TGTGCCAGCAGGCCCGGGACTACGCCCGGGGAGACCCAGTACTTC. Residues: CASRPGTTPGETQYF. The chain uses TRBV12-3 or TRBV12-4 and TRBJ2-5; 7 nucleotides line up with TRBD2. After removal of 6 bases from V and 5 bases from J, the junction contained 12 bases not matched to a gene. The CDR3 length is 15 residues.

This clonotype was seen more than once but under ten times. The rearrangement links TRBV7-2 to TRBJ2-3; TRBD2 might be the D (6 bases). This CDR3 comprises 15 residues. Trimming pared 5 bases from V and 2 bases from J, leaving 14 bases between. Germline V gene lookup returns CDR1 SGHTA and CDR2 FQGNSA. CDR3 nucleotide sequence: TGTGCCAGCAGCCCCCGGGCTAGCGACACAGATACGCAGTATTTT. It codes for CASSPRASDTDTQYF.

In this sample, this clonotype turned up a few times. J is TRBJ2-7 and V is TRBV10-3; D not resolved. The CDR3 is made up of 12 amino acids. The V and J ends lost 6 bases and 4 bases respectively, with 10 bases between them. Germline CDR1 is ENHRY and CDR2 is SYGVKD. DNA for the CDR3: TGTGCCATCAGCGCGGACGGGTACGAGCAGTACTTC. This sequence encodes CAISADGYEQYF.

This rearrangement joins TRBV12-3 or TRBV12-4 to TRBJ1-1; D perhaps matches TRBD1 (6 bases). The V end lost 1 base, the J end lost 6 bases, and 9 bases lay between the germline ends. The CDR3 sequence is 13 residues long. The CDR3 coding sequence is TGTGCCAGCAGTTTAGACAGGGCGGCTGAAGCTTTCTTT. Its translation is CASSLDRAAEAFF.

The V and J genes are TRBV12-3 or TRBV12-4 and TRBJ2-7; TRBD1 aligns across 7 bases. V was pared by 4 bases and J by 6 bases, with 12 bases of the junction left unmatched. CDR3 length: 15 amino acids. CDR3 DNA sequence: TGTGCCAGCAGTTATGTCCCGGGACAGCCTGGCGAGCAGTACTTC. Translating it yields CASSYVPGQPGEQYF.

The CDR3 DNA reads as TGTGCCTGGAGTGTACAGGGAGAAAACATTCAGTACTTC. As protein: CAWSVQGENIQYF. The chain links TRBV30 to TRBJ2-4, with D possibly matching TRBD1 (6 bases). Trimming cost V 0 bases and J 5 bases, with 8 bases left between them. CDR1 GTSNPN and CDR2 SVGIG come from the germline V gene (reference sequence). This CDR3 is 13 amino acids long.

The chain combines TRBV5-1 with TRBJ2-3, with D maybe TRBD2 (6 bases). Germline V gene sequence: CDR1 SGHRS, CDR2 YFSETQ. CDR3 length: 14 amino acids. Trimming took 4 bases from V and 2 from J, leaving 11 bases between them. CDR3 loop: CASSPGGLTDTQYF. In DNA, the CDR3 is TGCGCCAGCAGCCCTGGAGGGCTCACAGATACGCAGTATTTT.

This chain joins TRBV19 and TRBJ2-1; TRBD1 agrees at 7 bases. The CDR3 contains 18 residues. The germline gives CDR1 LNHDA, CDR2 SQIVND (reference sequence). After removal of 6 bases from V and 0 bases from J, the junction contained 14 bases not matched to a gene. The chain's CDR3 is CASSYRGLQGSSYNEQFF. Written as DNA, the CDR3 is TGTGCCAGTAGCTACCGAGGGCTACAGGGGAGCTCCTACAATGAGCAGTTCTTC.

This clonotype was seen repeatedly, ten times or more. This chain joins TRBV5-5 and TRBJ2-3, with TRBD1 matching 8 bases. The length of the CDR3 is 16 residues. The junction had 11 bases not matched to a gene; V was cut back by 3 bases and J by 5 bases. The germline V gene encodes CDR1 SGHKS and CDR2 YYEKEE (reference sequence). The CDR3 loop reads CASSWTQTGVGDTQYF. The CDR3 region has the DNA TGTGCCAGCAGCTGGACCCAGACAGGGGTCGGAGATACGCAGTATTTT. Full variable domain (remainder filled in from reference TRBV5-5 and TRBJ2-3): DAGVTQSPTHLIKTRGQQVTLRCSPISGHKSVSWYQQVLGQGPQFIFQYYEKEERGRGNFPDRFSARQFPNYSSELNVNALLLGDSALYLCASSWTQTGVGDTQYFGPGTRLTVL.

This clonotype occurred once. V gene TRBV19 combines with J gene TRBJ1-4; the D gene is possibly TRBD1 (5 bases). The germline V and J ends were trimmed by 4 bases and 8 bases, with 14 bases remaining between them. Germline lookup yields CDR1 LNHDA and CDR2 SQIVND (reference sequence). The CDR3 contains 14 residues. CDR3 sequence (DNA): TGTGCCAGTAGTACGAACAGGATCGGAGAAAAACTGTTTTTT. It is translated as CASSTNRIGEKLFF.

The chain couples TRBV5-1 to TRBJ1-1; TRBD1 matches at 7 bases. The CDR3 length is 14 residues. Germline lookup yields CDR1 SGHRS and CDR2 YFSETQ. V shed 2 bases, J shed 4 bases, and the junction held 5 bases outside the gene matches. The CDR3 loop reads CASSLMTGTTEAFF. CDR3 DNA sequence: TGCGCCAGCAGCTTAATGACAGGGACCACTGAAGCTTTCTTT.

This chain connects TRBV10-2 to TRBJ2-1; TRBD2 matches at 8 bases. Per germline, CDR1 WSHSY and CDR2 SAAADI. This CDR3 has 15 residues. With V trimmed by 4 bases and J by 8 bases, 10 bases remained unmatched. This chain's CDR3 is CASSGGLAGTDEQFF. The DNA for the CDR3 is TGCGCCAGCAGTGGGGGATTAGCGGGGACTGATGAGCAGTTCTTC.